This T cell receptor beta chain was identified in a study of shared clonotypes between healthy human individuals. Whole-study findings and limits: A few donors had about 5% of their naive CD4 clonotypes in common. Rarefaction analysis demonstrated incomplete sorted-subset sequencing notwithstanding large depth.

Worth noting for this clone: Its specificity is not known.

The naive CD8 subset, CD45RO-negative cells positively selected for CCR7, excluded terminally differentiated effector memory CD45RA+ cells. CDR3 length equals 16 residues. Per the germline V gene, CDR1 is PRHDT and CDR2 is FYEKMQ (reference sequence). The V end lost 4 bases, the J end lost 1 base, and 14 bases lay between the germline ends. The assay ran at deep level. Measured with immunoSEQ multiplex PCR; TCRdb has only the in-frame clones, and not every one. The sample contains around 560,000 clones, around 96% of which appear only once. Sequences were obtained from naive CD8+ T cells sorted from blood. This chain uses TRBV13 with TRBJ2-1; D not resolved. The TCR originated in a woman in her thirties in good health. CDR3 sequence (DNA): TGTGCCAGCAGCTCACCTAGGGCAAATTCCTACAATGAGCAGTTCTTC. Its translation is CASSSPRANSYNEQFF.